These 24 T cell receptor beta chains were sequenced from one sample in a study of blood T cell repertoires in COVID-19 (TCRdb year 2020). The library was produced with the immunoSEQ multiplex PCR assay. What TCRdb holds here is the immuneACCESS table cut down to in-frame rearrangements. Part of the clones is not present; checked against another copy, under half of the missing clones reflect an unresolved V gene, and the others are unexplained. This sample holds approximately 94,000 clones; about 79% were observed only once. In total, the top ten clones hold approximately 25% of the sample. The sequenced sample was peripheral blood. The receptors come from a man in his 60s with acute or convalescent COVID-19.

For the CDR3, the DNA is TGTGCCTGGAAGCCCCAGCAGCGTAGGGACAGAGCCTTCGTTTATGGCTACACCTTC. Encoded protein: CAWKPQQRRDRAFVYGYTF. V usage is TRBV30 and J usage is TRBJ1-2; the match to TRBD1 covers 7 bases. V was clipped by 4 bases and J by 5 bases; unmatched bases: 25. The length of the CDR3 is 19 residues. Germline lookup yields CDR1 GTSNPN and CDR2 SVGIG (reference sequence).

The chain joins TRBV6-1 to TRBJ1-1, with 8 bases identical to TRBD1. V gave up 3 bases and J gave up 3 bases; unmatched junction bases: 6. The CDR3 covers 15 residues. CDR1 is MNHNS, CDR2 SASEGT, per germline. As DNA, the CDR3 is TGTGCCAGCAGTGACAGGGGGCCAAGGTACACTGAAGCTTTCTTT. Translated: CASSDRGPRYTEAFF.

V gene TRBV29-1 combines with J gene TRBJ1-1, with no clear D. Trimming took off 0 bases at V and 4 bases at J, with 6 bases between the two ends. CDR1 and CDR2 from the germline V gene are SQVTM and ANQGSEA. This CDR3 is 12 amino acids long. The chain's CDR3 is CSVEERSTEAFF. The DNA of the CDR3 is TGCAGCGTTGAAGAGAGATCCACTGAAGCTTTCTTT.

The chain couples TRBV5-5 to TRBJ2-5; weak D call: TRBD2 (5 bases). Per the germline V gene, CDR1 is SGHKS and CDR2 is YYEKEE (reference sequence). Trimming cost V 4 bases and J 2 bases, with 21 bases left between them. The CDR3 covers 17 residues. The CDR3 is CASSRLPRLAEQETQYF. The CDR3 region has the DNA TGTGCCAGCAGCCGCCTCCCGAGGCTAGCTGAGCAAGAGACCCAGTACTTC.

The chain recombines TRBV5-4 with TRBJ2-3; 13 bases fit TRBD2. V gave up 4 bases and J gave up 6 bases; unmatched junction bases: 8. CDR1 and CDR2 (germline): SGHNT, YYREEE (reference sequence). This CDR3 comprises 16 residues. CDR3 in amino acids: CASSLRLAGGGDTQYF. In nucleotides, the CDR3 is TGTGCCAGCAGCCTTCGACTAGCGGGGGGCGGGGATACGCAGTATTTT.

In its sample, this clone was seen once. The V and J genes are TRBV6-4 and TRBJ2-2; possibly TRBD1 for D (6 bases). CDR1 MRHNA and CDR2 SNTAGT come from the germline V gene. V was trimmed by 6 bases and J by 8 bases, leaving 13 bases between them. The CDR3 sequence is 13 residues long. CDR3 amino acids: CASRKTGTGELFF. The CDR3 nucleotides read TGTGCCAGCAGGAAGACAGGCACTGGGGAGCTGTTTTTT.

The chain has TRBV6-6 and TRBJ1-6, with D perhaps matching TRBD1 (6 bases). The CDR3 spans 14 residues. The V end lost 5 bases, the J end lost 6 bases, and 11 bases lay between the germline ends. Germline-derived CDR1 and CDR2 are MNHNY and SVGAGI (reference sequence). CDR3 in DNA: TGTGCCAGCAGTGACCTAGGGGGTAATTCACCCCTCCACTTT. Its translation is CASSDLGGNSPLHF.

The rearrangement joins TRBV28 to TRBJ2-4; TRBD1 aligns across 10 bases. The germline V gene has CDR1 MDHEN and CDR2 SYDVKM. The CDR3 runs 15 residues. Losses at the gene ends were 8 bases for V and 0 bases for J; bases not matched to a gene: 4. CDR3 residues: CASGGQGLAKNIQYF. CDR3 coding DNA: TGTGCCAGCGGGGGACAGGGGTTAGCCAAAAACATTCAGTACTTC.

V gene TRBV2 combines with J gene TRBJ2-1; 9 bases agree with TRBD1. CDR1 is SNHLY and CDR2 is FYNNEI in the germline V gene. V shed 4 bases and J 4 bases; nucleotides not matched to a gene: 5. The CDR3 is 15 residues long. The CDR3 here is CASSAFGTGYNEQFF. CDR3 sequence (DNA): TGTGCCAGCAGTGCCTTCGGGACAGGGTACAATGAGCAGTTCTTC. Full variable domain (rest looked up from reference TRBV2 and TRBJ2-1): EPEVTQTPSHQVTQMGQEVILRCVPISNHLYFYWYRQILGQKVEFLVSFYNNEISEKSEIFDDQFSVERPDGSNFTLKIRSTKLEDSAMYFCASSAFGTGYNEQFFGPGTRLTVL.

This chain connects TRBV4-3 to TRBJ2-1; a weak D match, TRBD1 (5 bases). CDR3 length equals 14 residues. CDR1 is LGHNA, CDR2 YSLEER, per germline. Trimming removed 0 bases from V and 4 bases from J, with 7 bases in between. CDR3 loop: CASSQETAYNEQFF. CDR3 sequence (DNA): TGCGCCAGCAGCCAAGAGACAGCTTACAATGAGCAGTTCTTC.

J is TRBJ1-5 and V is TRBV11-3; possibly TRBD1 for D (5 bases). CDR1 SGHNT and CDR2 YENEEA come from the germline V gene. V was shortened by 3 bases and J by 0 bases, with 12 bases between the two germline ends. The CDR3 loop spans 16 amino acids. The CDR3: CASSFKQDNSNQPQHF. The CDR3 DNA follows: TGTGCCAGCAGCTTTAAACAGGATAATAGCAATCAGCCCCAGCATTTT. The entire variable domain, with the rest obtained from reference TRBV11-3 and TRBJ1-5, is as follows: EAGVVQSPRYKIIEKKQPVAFWCNPISGHNTLYWYLQNLGQGPELLIRYENEEAVDDSQLPKDRFSAERLKGVDSTLKIQPAELGDSAVYLCASSFKQDNSNQPQHFGDGTRLSIL.

This chain joins TRBV5-6 and TRBJ2-5; a weak D match, TRBD1 (5 bases). The CDR3 contains 13 residues. Trimming took 4 bases from V and 4 from J, leaving 11 bases between them. Germline CDR1 and CDR2: SGHDT and YYEEEE. CDR3 DNA: TGTGCCAGCAGCCTCCTAGGGGTAGAGACCCAGTACTTC. Amino acids: CASSLLGVETQYF.

The rearrangement uses TRBV5-4 and TRBJ1-5; D possibly corresponds to TRBD1 (5 bases). Trimming cost V 1 base and J 6 bases, with 8 bases left between them. Germline V lookup: CDR1 SGHNT, CDR2 YYREEE (reference sequence). CDR3 size: 13 residues. The CDR3 spells CASSLRGSQPQHF. CDR3 DNA sequence: TGTGCCAGCAGCTTGAGGGGAAGTCAGCCCCAGCATTTT.

This clone was observed once. This chain joins TRBV18 and TRBJ2-7, with 7 bases that match TRBD1. The germline gives CDR1 KGHSH, CDR2 LQKENI. CDR3 size: 16 residues. Trimming removed 6 bases from V and 2 bases from J; junction bases left unmatched: 13. CDR3 residues: CASSPGQFLNPYEQYF. The CDR3 DNA follows: TGTGCCAGCTCCCCGGGACAGTTCCTTAACCCCTACGAGCAGTACTTC.

The chain employs TRBV6-5 and TRBJ1-2; no clear D. The CDR3 runs 14 residues. Germline-derived CDR1 and CDR2 are MNHEY and SVGAGI. V gave up 4 bases and J gave up 3 bases, with 12 bases separating them. The DNA for the CDR3 is TGTGCCAGCAGTTCATCAGGTCGCTACTATGGCTACACCTTC. Residues: CASSSSGRYYGYTF.

The V gene is TRBV5-1, the J gene TRBJ1-1; 7 nucleotides agree with TRBD1. V lost 3 bases and J lost 4; bases outside the gene matches: 6. CDR1 SGHRS and CDR2 YFSETQ come from the germline V gene. CDR3 size: 14 residues. The CDR3 is CASSSTRGVTEAFF. CDR3 nucleotides: TGCGCCAGCAGCTCGACCAGGGGGGTCACTGAAGCTTTCTTT.

V is TRBV15 and J is TRBJ2-5; unclear D gene. The CDR3 extends over 15 amino acids. Trimming removed 0 bases at V and 5 bases at J, with 13 bases between. From germline, CDR1 is LNHNV and CDR2 YYDKDF (reference sequence). The CDR3 sequence is CATSRDYTPGETQYF. The CDR3, as DNA: TGTGCCACCAGCAGAGATTATACTCCCGGGGAGACCCAGTACTTC.

The V gene is TRBV23-1, the J gene TRBJ2-6, with 9 bases matching TRBD1. TRBV23-1 is placed among ORFs of uncertain function. The length of the CDR3 is 20 residues. The trim removed 1 base at V and 0 bases at J, leaving 10 bases unmatched. The CDR3 here is CASSQLEEGTGFSGANVLTF. Written as DNA, the CDR3 is TGCGCCAGCAGTCAATTAGAAGAAGGGACAGGGTTCTCTGGGGCCAACGTCCTGACTTTC.

The gene calls are TRBV28 and TRBJ1-2; D is perhaps TRBD1 (5 bases). The germline V and J ends were trimmed by 5 bases and 4 bases, with 17 bases remaining between them. The germline CDR1 and CDR2 sequences are MDHEN and SYDVKM. This CDR3 is 15 amino acids long. CDR3 region: CASSPGGRQGYGYTF. CDR3 DNA sequence: TGTGCCAGCAGTCCGGGGGGACGGCAGGGCTATGGCTACACCTTC.

Only one count was recorded for this clone. The chain joins TRBV30 to TRBJ1-3, with 7 nucleotides matching TRBD1. The CDR3 covers 14 residues. Germline loops: CDR1 GTSNPN, CDR2 SVGIG (reference sequence). Trimming took 3 bases from V and 4 from J; bases not matched to a gene: 6. The CDR3 nucleotides are TGTGCCTGGAGGGTACAGGGGCGAGGAAACACCATATATTTT. Translation: CAWRVQGRGNTIYF. Combining the CDR3 with reference TRBV30 and TRBJ1-3 gives the whole variable domain SQTIHQWPATLVQPVGSPLSLECTVEGTSNPNLYWYRQAAGRGLQLLFYSVGIGQISSEVPQNLSASRPQDRQFILSSKKLLLSDSGFYLCAWRVQGRGNTIYFGEGSWLTVV.

The sample holds a few counts of this clone. V is TRBV18 and J is TRBJ1-1, with TRBD1 matching 7 bases. The CDR3 has 16 amino acids. Germline loops: CDR1 KGHSH, CDR2 LQKENI. V lost 3 bases, J lost 1 base, and 8 bases stayed unmatched. The CDR3: CASSPAAAGGNTEAFF. Here the CDR3 DNA reads TGTGCCAGCTCACCCGCGGCGGCAGGGGGGAACACTGAAGCTTTCTTT. Filled out from reference TRBV18 and TRBJ1-1, the complete variable domain reads NAGVMQNPRHLVRRRGQEARLRCSPMKGHSHVYWYRQLPEEGLKFMVYLQKENIIDESGMPKERFSAEFPKEGPSILRIQQVVRGDSAAYFCASSPAAAGGNTEAFFGQGTRLTVV.

J is TRBJ2-1 and V is TRBV7-3; 8 bases map to TRBD2. The CDR3 length is 14 residues. The germline V gene has CDR1 SGHTA and CDR2 FQGTGA. The V segment lost 4 bases and the J segment 6 bases; nucleotides outside the gene matches: 5. CDR3: CASSSSGGANEQFF. Written as DNA, the CDR3 is TGTGCCAGCAGCTCCTCCGGGGGGGCCAATGAGCAGTTCTTC.

This sequence joins TRBV28 and TRBJ2-6, with 12 nucleotides matching TRBD1. Trimming at V came to 3 bases and at J to 2 bases, leaving 8 bases not matched to a gene. This CDR3 spans 19 amino acids. Per the germline V gene, CDR1 is MDHEN and CDR2 is SYDVKM. The CDR3 DNA reads TGTGCCAGCAGTTTTCCCCCGGGACAGGGGGCGGCTGGGGCCAACGTCCTGACTTTC. Residues: CASSFPPGQGAAGANVLTF.

This rearrangement joins TRBV27 to TRBJ1-1; unclear D gene. Germline V CDR1 and CDR2: MNHEY, SMNVEV (reference sequence). Deletions cut 4 bases from V and 1 base from J, with 16 bases between. This CDR3 has 16 amino acids. As DNA, the CDR3 is TGTGCCAGCAGTTCCCCTGGGTTGGGCGCGAACACTGAAGCTTTCTTT. It is translated as CASSSPGLGANTEAFF.